A single T cell receptor beta chain is shown here with its context. This entry is derived from a study of early T cells in non-severe SARS-CoV-2 infection. Study-wide context: Sequenced bulk RNA came from whole blood that was unsorted, and chains were unpaired.

TCRdb re-called the 5' RACE reads with MiXCR, one entry per CDR3 protein. The sample records 70,000 to 90,000 distinct CDR3 sequences, roughly 12% being singletons. Trimming stripped 7 bases from V and 7 bases from J, with 13 bases between. This CDR3 has 12 amino acids. CDR1 and CDR2 (germline): SGHAT, FQNNGV. The receptor's source is an adult who was a healthcare worker with PCR-confirmed SARS-CoV-2 infection or an uninfected control (not recorded which). The chain uses TRBV11-2 and TRBJ1-2; possible D gene TRBD1, 6 bases. Sequenced sample: whole blood. CDR3 residues: CASTLQGLGYTF. The CDR3 DNA reads TGTGCCAGCACCCTCCAGGGGCTTGGCTACACCTTC. Using reference TRBV11-2 and TRBJ1-2 for the parts outside the CDR3, the full variable domain is EAGVAQSPRYKIIEKRQSVAFWCNPISGHATLYWYQQILGQGPKLLIQFQNNGVVDDSQLPKDRFSAERLKGVDSTLKIQPAKLEDSAVYLCASTLQGLGYTFGSGTRLTVV.